Described below is a single T cell receptor (beta chain) sequence and its context. Its antigen is currently not known. Base qualities are missing; no much larger clone stands one base away. Library creation used 5' RACE. The sequencing machine was an Illumina HiSeq 2000. A universal primer binding site was introduced by template switching, and a unique molecular identifier was present in the final cDNA, enabling accurate counting of TCR cDNA molecules. Specific primers in the conserved constant-segment region were used to synthesize first-strand cDNA for the TCR alpha and beta chains. Each cDNA library was double barcoded, with a SMART-Mk sample barcode plus Illumina barcodes, to control for contamination. Two successive PCR steps introduced TruSeq adapter sequences along with Illumina sample barcodes. The TCR alpha and beta cDNA libraries were sequenced on the Illumina HiSeq platform using custom primers. Under the source paper's analysis protocol: MiGEC processed the raw reads to extract unique molecular identifiers, while MiXCR was used to determine the CDR3 positions. Recombination models were inferred per individual with the repgenHMM and IGoR tools using an EM algorithm. Shared clonotype analysis was performed with the tcR package in R, normalizing sharing by the product of cloneset sizes. To study raw recombination without the effects of thymic and clonal selection, out-of-frame nonproductive sequences were analyzed. TCRdb took the public reads, trimmed them with fastp at Q25, ran MiXCR for clone calling and kept in-frame beta chains. Rows are combined by CDR3 protein, so each entry shows the most common genes and DNA. The V and J calls here are based on TCRdb, not the publication. A total of around 250,000 distinct CDR3 sequences appear in this sample, about an eighth of them only once. Of the sample, about 3.9% is held by the ten largest clones.

These data are taken from a study of identical twins (dated by TCRdb to about 2016). General notes on the study: To test whether fetal clonotypes persist, this study deep-sequenced TCR alpha and beta repertoires from monozygotic twins, from unrelated adults of various ages, and from cord blood. Replicate twin experiments were performed at different times using different library preparation protocols to rule out contamination. General findings and caveats noted by the study authors: Because the same donors could not be followed over many years, the conclusions depended on cross-sectional statistical analysis. Fewer insertions were carried by abundant cord blood beta clonotypes; a weaker similar trend was observed in young adult naive repertoires, while no such trend was observed in memory repertoires. Out-of-frame TCR alpha sequences shared between twins showed an excess of low generation-probability sequences compared with coincidental sharing between unrelated individuals. In beta out-of-frame sequences, excess twin sharing was weaker, because having fewer shared sequences lowered the signal-to-noise ratio. In monozygotic twins, out-of-frame TCR alpha sharing was systematically underestimated by recombination models, although the models agreed with sharing between unrelated individuals. Zero-insertion analyses could be partly confounded by invariant T cells such as MAIT and iNKT, though diverse VJ usage argued against such confounding for most clonotypes.

Every donor was a healthy Caucasian. Three pairs of female monozygotic twins, all aged roughly 18 to 29 years, were included in the twin cohort. Miltenyi CD45RO+ enrichment and human naive T-cell isolation kits were used to isolate memory (CD45RO+) and naive T cells from PBMC. The V end gives up 0 bases and the J end 3 bases, leaving 0 bases in the junction not matched to a gene. The CDR1 and CDR2 encoded by the germline V gene are SGDLS and YYNGEE. The CDR3, cysteine through phenylalanine, is 14 amino acids long. Only the CDR3 region is kept as DNA, spanning 42 bases read in frame from base 1. These sequences were also reported in another study, on yellow fever vaccine responses in identical twins. As that second paper reports: The authors reported that the T cell response to vaccination in identical twins appeared partly convergent and partly personalized. In identical twins, the study followed T cell clones that responded to the vaccine with precision.

The chain links TRBV9 with TRBJ2-7; a stretch of 10 junction bases matches TRBD1. This sequence originates from a woman aged 18 to 35 in good health. Sequencing input: memory (CD45RO+) T cells sorted from blood. The cell subset or site label on this specimen signifies: CD45RO+ enriched T cells. The CDR3 is CASSVGDRGYEQYF. The DNA reads TGTGCCAGCAGCGTAGGGGACAGGGGCTACGAGCAGTACTTC. The full variable domain, completed from the reference TRBV9 and TRBJ2-7 proteins outside the CDR3, reads DSGVTQTPKHLITATGQRVTLRCSPRSGDLSVYWYQQSLDQGLQFLIQYYNGEERAKGNILERFSAQQFPDLHSELNLSSLELGDSALYFCASSVGDRGYEQYFGPGTRLTVT.